The sequence of this TCR beta chain was determined in a study of blood T cell repertoires in COVID-19. Looking at the study overall: The analysed material was cDNA or gDNA that came from T cells, B-cell-depleted T cells, or PBMCs.

Germline loops: CDR1 SGDLS, CDR2 YYNGEE. The trim removed 3 bases at V and 9 bases at J, leaving 12 bases unmatched. The length of the CDR3 is 16 residues. Some clones are missing from TCRdb's copy, which holds only in-frame ones; the method was immunoSEQ multiplex PCR. The top ten clones hold 1.4% of a sample with approximately 250,000 clones, roughly 84% of them seen once. The source of this sequence is a woman in her 40s who had recovered from COVID-19. The sequencing input was peripheral blood. This chain joins TRBV9 and TRBJ2-1; 10 bases are a match to TRBD2. CDR3 DNA sequence: TGTGCCAGCAGCGCCAGCGGGGGGGCCGATGGTATTGAGCAGTTCTTC. Translating gives CASSASGGADGIEQFF.